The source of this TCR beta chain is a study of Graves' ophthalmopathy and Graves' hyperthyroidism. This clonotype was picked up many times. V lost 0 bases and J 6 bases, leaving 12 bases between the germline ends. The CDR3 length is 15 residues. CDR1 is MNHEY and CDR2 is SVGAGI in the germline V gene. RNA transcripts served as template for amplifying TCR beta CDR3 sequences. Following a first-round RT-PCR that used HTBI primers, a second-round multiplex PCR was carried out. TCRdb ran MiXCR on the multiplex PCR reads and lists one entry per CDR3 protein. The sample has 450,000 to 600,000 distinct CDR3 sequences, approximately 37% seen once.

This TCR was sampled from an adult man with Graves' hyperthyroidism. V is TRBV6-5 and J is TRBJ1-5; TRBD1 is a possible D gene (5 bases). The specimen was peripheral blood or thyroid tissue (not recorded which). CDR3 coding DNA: TGTGCCAGCAGTTACTCTGGAGGGGAGGGTCAGCCCCAGCATTTT. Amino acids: CASSYSGGEGQPQHF.